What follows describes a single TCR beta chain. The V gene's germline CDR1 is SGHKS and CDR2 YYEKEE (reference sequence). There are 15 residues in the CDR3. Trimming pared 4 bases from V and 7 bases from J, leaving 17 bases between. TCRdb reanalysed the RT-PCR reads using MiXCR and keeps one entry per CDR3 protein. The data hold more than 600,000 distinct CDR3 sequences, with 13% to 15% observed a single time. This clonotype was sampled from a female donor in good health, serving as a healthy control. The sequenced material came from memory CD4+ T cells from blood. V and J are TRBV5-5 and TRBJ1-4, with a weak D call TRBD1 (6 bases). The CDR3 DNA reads TGTGCCAGCAGCGGAACAGGGATTTGGGGTGAAAAACTGTTTTTT. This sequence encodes CASSGTGIWGEKLFF.